The 14 T cell receptor beta chains in this list originate from one sample, sequenced in a study of monozygotic twins with inflammatory bowel disease. Following a re-call of the 5' RACE reads, TCRdb has one entry per CDR3 protein and lacks DNA. In total, the table holds 350,000 to 550,000 distinct CDR3 sequences. Sequencing used blood. All receptors come from a human donor with ulcerative colitis or Crohn's disease, or a healthy co-twin of an affected twin (not recorded which).

V gene TRBV28 combines with J gene TRBJ2-2. CDR1 is MDHEN, CDR2 SYDVKM, per germline. The CDR3 is made up of 13 amino acids. This CDR3 is CASSEQWSGELFF.

V and J are TRBV18 and TRBJ2-3; the D call from TCRdb, TRBD1, cannot be confirmed without DNA. CDR3 length equals 12 residues. Germline V gene lookup returns CDR1 KGHSH and CDR2 LQKENI. The CDR3: CASSPPADTQYF.

V gene TRBV6-1 combines with J gene TRBJ1-5; TCRdb calls TRBD1, which cannot be checked without DNA. Germline CDR1 and CDR2: MNHNS and SASEGT. CDR3 length: 16 amino acids. CDR3 sequence reads: CASSWWDRGSNQPQHF.

The chain recombines TRBV7-2 with TRBJ2-2; absent DNA, TCRdb's TRBD2 call cannot be checked. CDR1 is SGHTA, CDR2 FQGNSA, per germline. The CDR3 totals 17 residues. CDR3 amino acids: CASSLGTSGDSTGELFF. The full variable domain, completed using reference TRBV7-2 and TRBJ2-2, is GAGVSQSPSNKVTEKGKDVELRCDPISGHTALYWYRQSLGQGLEFLIYFQGNSAPDKSGLPSDRFSAERTGGSVSTLTIQRTQQEDSAVYLCASSLGTSGDSTGELFFGEGSRLTVL.

The chain couples TRBV10-3 to TRBJ2-7; TCRdb gives TRBD2 as the D gene, but with no DNA this cannot be confirmed. CDR1 is ENHRY and CDR2 is SYGVKD in the germline V gene. The CDR3 contains 13 residues. CDR3: CAIQVERQAEQYF.

The V and J genes are TRBV7-9 and TRBJ1-2; the D call from TCRdb, TRBD1, cannot be confirmed without DNA. The length of the CDR3 is 14 residues. Germline assignment: CDR1 SEHNR and CDR2 FQNEAQ (reference sequence). This CDR3 is CASGGGAFRYGYTF.

V and J are TRBV20-1 and TRBJ2-5. Per germline, CDR1 DFQATT and CDR2 SNEGSKA (reference sequence). This CDR3 spans 11 amino acids. CDR3 protein: CSARDLETQYF.

This chain joins TRBV10-3 and TRBJ2-2; TCRdb picks TRBD1, but there is no DNA to check that call. The CDR3 is 14 residues long. Germline loops: CDR1 ENHRY, CDR2 SYGVKD. This chain's CDR3 is CAISMTGGTGELFF.

The chain has TRBV28 and TRBJ2-2; TCRdb gives TRBD1 as the D gene, but with no DNA this cannot be confirmed. The CDR3 sequence is 13 residues long. In germline, CDR1 is MDHEN, CDR2 SYDVKM. The CDR3 reads CATRKSGTGELFF.

The V call is TRBV11-2, the J call TRBJ2-2; TCRdb returns TRBD2, unconfirmable since there is no DNA. Per the germline V gene, CDR1 is SGHAT and CDR2 is FQNNGV. The CDR3 is made up of 19 amino acids. CDR3 in amino acids: CASSSPEDSGIRNTGELFF.

The V call is TRBV19, the J call TRBJ1-5; lacking DNA, the TRBD1 call made by TCRdb goes unchecked. The CDR3 has 15 residues. Germline V gene data show CDR1 as LNHDA and CDR2 as SQIVND (reference sequence). Here the CDR3 reads CASSPAFTGIQPQHF.

The CDR3 here is CASRRGVLIEQYF. This chain joins TRBV21-1 and TRBJ2-7. TRBV21-1 is tagged as a pseudogene. The CDR3 loop spans 13 amino acids.

The chain recombines TRBV10-3 with TRBJ2-2; TCRdb indicates TRBD2, and absent DNA this call remains unverified. The CDR3 is 16 residues long. CDR1 is ENHRY, CDR2 SYGVKD, per germline. This CDR3 reads CAISELASGRAGELFF.

This chain links TRBV12-3 or TRBV12-4 with TRBJ2-2; TCRdb returns TRBD1, unconfirmable since there is no DNA. The CDR3 sequence is 15 residues long. CDR3 loop: CASSLSGVGTGELFF.